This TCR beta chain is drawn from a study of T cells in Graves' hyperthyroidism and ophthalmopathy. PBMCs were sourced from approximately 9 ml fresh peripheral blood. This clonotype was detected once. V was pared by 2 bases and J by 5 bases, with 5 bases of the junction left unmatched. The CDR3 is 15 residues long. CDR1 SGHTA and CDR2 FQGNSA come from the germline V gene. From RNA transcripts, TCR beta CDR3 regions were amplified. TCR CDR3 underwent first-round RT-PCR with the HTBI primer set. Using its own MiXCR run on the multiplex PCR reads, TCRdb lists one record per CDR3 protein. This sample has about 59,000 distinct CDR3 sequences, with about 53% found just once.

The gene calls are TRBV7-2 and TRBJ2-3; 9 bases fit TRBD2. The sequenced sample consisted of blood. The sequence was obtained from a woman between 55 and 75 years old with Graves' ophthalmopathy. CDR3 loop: CASSLMGLARDTQYF. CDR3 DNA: TGTGCCAGCAGCTTAATGGGACTAGCCCGAGATACGCAGTATTTT.